These 12 T cell receptor beta chains originate from one sample sequenced in a study of blood T cell repertoires in COVID-19. Repertoires were generated with immunoSEQ multiplex PCR, while TCRdb's copy carries only in-frame clones and drops some. The sample includes under 200,000 clones, 80% of them seen just once. Input material: PBMCs or T cells enriched from blood (not recorded which). These receptors originate from a woman in her fifties or sixties who had recovered from COVID-19.

The rearrangement uses TRBV9 and TRBJ1-2; D is undetermined. The CDR3 spans 10 residues. Trimming pared 5 bases from V and 8 bases from J, leaving 7 bases between. CDR1 and CDR2 (germline): SGDLS, YYNGEE. In nucleotides, the CDR3 is TGTGCCAGCAGGGGCTCCGGCTACACCTTC. Protein sequence: CASRGSGYTF.

The rearrangement joins TRBV20-1 to TRBJ1-3; D is uncertain. The CDR3 has 11 residues. V was cut by 0 bases and J by 10 bases, with 7 bases left in between. Germline assignment: CDR1 DFQATT and CDR2 SNEGSKA (reference sequence). The CDR3 bases are TGCAGTGCTAGAGACAGAACAACCATATATTTT. Amino acids: CSARDRTTIYF.

This chain connects TRBV28 to TRBJ1-6; 9 bases map to TRBD1. CDR3 length: 15 residues. The germline gives CDR1 MDHEN, CDR2 SYDVKM. V lost 7 bases, J lost 7 bases, and 8 bases stayed unmatched. CDR3 DNA: TGTGCCAGCACCCCTTGGGGGACAGGGAATTCACCCCTCCACTTT. It is translated as CASTPWGTGNSPLHF.

This rearrangement joins TRBV12-3 or TRBV12-4 to TRBJ2-5; tentative D call: TRBD2 (6 bases). This CDR3 comprises 13 residues. V shed 6 bases and J shed 2 bases, with 10 bases lying between them. CDR3 nucleotide sequence: TGTGCCAGCAGCGTAGCGGATCAAGAGACCCAGTACTTC. This sequence encodes CASSVADQETQYF.

The J gene is TRBJ2-3, the V gene TRBV4-2; D is unclear. The CDR3 runs to 13 residues. The germline gives CDR1 LGHNA, CDR2 YNFKEQ. Trimming took off 0 bases at V and 6 bases at J, with 7 bases between the two ends. The CDR3 reads CASSQDLTDTQYF. In nucleotides, the CDR3 is TGTGCCAGCAGCCAAGATCTAACGGATACGCAGTATTTT.

The chain has TRBV12-3 or TRBV12-4 and TRBJ2-7; a possible D gene is TRBD2 (6 bases). The CDR3 is 12 amino acids. Trimming left V 6 bases short and J 6 bases short, with 12 bases between. CDR3 sequence (DNA): TGTGCCAGCAGCCAGGGCGGGGTCGAGCAGTACTTC. This sequence encodes CASSQGGVEQYF.

This chain links TRBV9 with TRBJ1-6; the D gene is possibly TRBD1 (5 bases). In germline, CDR1 is SGDLS, CDR2 YYNGEE. CDR3 size: 14 residues. The V end was cut by 0 bases, the J end by 8 bases, with 9 bases between. In nucleotides, the CDR3 is TGTGCCAGCAGCGTAGCGGGGGTGGATTCACCCCTCCACTTT. Encoded protein: CASSVAGVDSPLHF.

The rearrangement joins TRBV11-2 to TRBJ2-7, with 9 positions matching TRBD1. The CDR3 length is 15 residues. The germline gives CDR1 SGHAT, CDR2 FQNNGV. The trim removed 6 bases at V and 2 bases at J, leaving 8 bases unmatched. The CDR3 loop reads CASRPTGGLAYEQYF. In DNA, the CDR3 is TGTGCCAGCAGGCCTACAGGGGGCTTAGCCTACGAGCAGTACTTC.

V gene TRBV5-6 combines with J gene TRBJ1-6; D is perhaps TRBD1 (6 bases). The CDR3 is 18 amino acids. Per germline, CDR1 SGHDT and CDR2 YYEEEE. V lost 4 bases and J lost 3, with 20 bases in between. The CDR3 coding sequence is TGTGCCAGCAGCGCCCGTTGGGACAAACACTACTATAATTCACCCCTCCACTTT. Protein: CASSARWDKHYYNSPLHF.

The genes are TRBV3-1 (or the pseudogene TRBV3-2) and TRBJ1-1, with unresolved D. Germline CDR1 reads LGHDT; CDR2 reads YNNKEL (reference sequence). The V gene lost 8 bases and the J gene lost 3 bases, with 10 bases spanning the gap. The CDR3 spans 12 residues. In DNA, the CDR3 is TGTGCCAGCCAGCTACGGGACACTGAAGCTTTCTTT. Residues: CASQLRDTEAFF.

The chain carries TRBV4-1 and TRBJ1-4, with 10 bases aligning to TRBD1. This CDR3 has 14 amino acids. The V and J ends lost 5 bases and 7 bases, in that order; junction bases with no gene match: 4. From germline, CDR1 is MGHRA and CDR2 YSYEKL. Here the CDR3 DNA reads TGCGCCAGCAGCGACAGGGGGCTCGGTGAAAAACTGTTTTTT. Translating it yields CASSDRGLGEKLFF.

The rearrangement uses TRBV7-6 and TRBJ2-3; D unresolved. This CDR3 is 13 amino acids long. Germline values: CDR1 SGHVS, CDR2 FNYEAQ. Trimming removed 2 bases from V and 6 bases from J, with 9 bases in between. The CDR3 protein is CASSLLVADTQYF. Written as DNA, the CDR3 is TGTGCCAGCAGCTTATTGGTTGCGGATACGCAGTATTTT.